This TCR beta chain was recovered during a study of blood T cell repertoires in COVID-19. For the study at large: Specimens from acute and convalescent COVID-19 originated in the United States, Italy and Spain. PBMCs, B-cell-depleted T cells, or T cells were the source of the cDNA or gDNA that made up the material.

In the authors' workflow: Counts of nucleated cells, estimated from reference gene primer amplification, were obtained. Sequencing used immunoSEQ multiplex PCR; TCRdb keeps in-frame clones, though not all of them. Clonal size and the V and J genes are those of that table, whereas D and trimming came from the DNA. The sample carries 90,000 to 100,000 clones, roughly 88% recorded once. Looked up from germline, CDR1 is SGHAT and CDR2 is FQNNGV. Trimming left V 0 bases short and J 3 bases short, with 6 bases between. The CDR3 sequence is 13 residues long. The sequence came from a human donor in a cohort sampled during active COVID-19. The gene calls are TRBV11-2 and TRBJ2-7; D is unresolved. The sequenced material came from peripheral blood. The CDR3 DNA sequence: TGTGCCAGCAGCTTAGAGACTCACTACGAGCAGTACTTC. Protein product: CASSLETHYEQYF. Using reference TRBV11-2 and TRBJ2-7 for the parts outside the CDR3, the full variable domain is EAGVAQSPRYKIIEKRQSVAFWCNPISGHATLYWYQQILGQGPKLLIQFQNNGVVDDSQLPKDRFSAERLKGVDSTLKIQPAKLEDSAVYLCASSLETHYEQYFGPGTRLTVT.